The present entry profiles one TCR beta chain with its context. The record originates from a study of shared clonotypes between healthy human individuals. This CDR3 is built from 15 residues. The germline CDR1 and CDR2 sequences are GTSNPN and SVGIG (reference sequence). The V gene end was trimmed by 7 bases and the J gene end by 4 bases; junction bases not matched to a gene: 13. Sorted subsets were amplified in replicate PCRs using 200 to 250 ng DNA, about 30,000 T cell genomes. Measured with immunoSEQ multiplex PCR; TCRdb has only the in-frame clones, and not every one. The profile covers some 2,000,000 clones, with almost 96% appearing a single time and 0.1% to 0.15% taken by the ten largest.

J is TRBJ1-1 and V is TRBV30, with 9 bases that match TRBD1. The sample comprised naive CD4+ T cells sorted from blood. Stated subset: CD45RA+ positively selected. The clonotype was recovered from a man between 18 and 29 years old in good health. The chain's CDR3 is CALKTQGARSTEAFF. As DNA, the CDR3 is TGTGCCTTAAAGACACAGGGGGCGCGAAGCACTGAAGCTTTCTTT. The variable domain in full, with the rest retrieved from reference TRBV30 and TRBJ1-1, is SQTIHQWPATLVQPVGSPLSLECTVEGTSNPNLYWYRQAAGRGLQLLFYSVGIGQISSEVPQNLSASRPQDRQFILSSKKLLLSDSGFYLCALKTQGARSTEAFFGQGTRLTVV.